Listed below are T cell receptor beta chains from one sample, sequenced in a study of blood T cell repertoires in COVID-19. Sequencing was performed with immunoSEQ multiplex PCR; in TCRdb, only in-frame clones are kept and a portion is missing. This sample has under 300,000 clones, with 88% found just once. The specimen sequenced was peripheral blood. These receptors were taken from a woman between 40 and 50 years old who had recovered from COVID-19. Each CDR3 is given with its conserved first and last residue. The D gene is left open where the match is weak. Clone size, where shown, is once, few, many, or a class for clones that have expanded.

>TRBV25-1|13|once|.|TRBJ1-1
TGTGCCAGCAGTGAGGTCGGGAGGGTTCTTGCTTTCTTT
CASSEVGRVLAFF
>TRBV11-2|12|once|.|TRBJ1-6
TGTGCCAGCAGCTTAAGGGGTTCACCCCTCCACTTT
CASSLRGSPLHF
>TRBV19|16|.|TRBD1|TRBJ1-5
TGTGCCAGCCGGGCCTATGGGGGACAGGGGCGGCAGCCCCAGCATTTT
CASRAYGGQGRQPQHF
>TRBV14|16|.|TRBD1|TRBJ2-7
TGTGCCAGCAGCCGACCCCCCGGGACAGGGATGGGGGAGCAGTACTTC
CASSRPPGTGMGEQYF
>TRBV5-1|20|.|TRBD2|TRBJ2-3
TGCGCCAGCAGCTCGGGGCAACTAGCGGGACATACGACTAGCACAGATACGCAGTATTTT
CASSSGQLAGHTTSTDTQYF
>TRBV4-3|17|.|.|TRBJ1-3
TGCGCCAGCAGCCAAGGGGTCCAAAGGAGCTCTGGAAACACCATATATTTT
CASSQGVQRSSGNTIYF
>TRBV18|14|.|.|TRBJ2-3
TGTGCCAGCTCACCACCGGTCCTAGCGGATACGCAGTATTTT
CASSPPVLADTQYF
>TRBV11-2|17|.|TRBD2|TRBJ2-3
TGTGCCAGCAGCTTAAGGGCTAGCGGGGCCACCACAGATACGCAGTATTTT
CASSLRASGATTDTQYF
>TRBV27|13|.|.|TRBJ2-1
TGTGCCAGCAGTTTTCGCGCCCCGAATGAGCAGTTCTTC
CASSFRAPNEQFF
>TRBV29-1|13|once|.|TRBJ1-1
TGCAGCGTTACCCGGGACACCAACACTGAAGCTTTCTTT
CSVTRDTNTEAFF
>TRBV30|14|.|TRBD2|TRBJ2-5
TGTGCCTGGAGTGTATTTCAGGGAGGGGAGACCCAGTACTTC
CAWSVFQGGETQYF
>TRBV9|14|.|.|TRBJ2-7
TGTGCCAGCAGCGTAGAGGAGGGAAACTACGAGCAGTACTTC
CASSVEEGNYEQYF
>TRBV19|15|few|.|TRBJ1-5
TGTGCCAGTACCCCAGTGGAGGGGTTGGGTCAGCCCCAGCATTTT
CASTPVEGLGQPQHF
>TRBV20-1|11|.|.|TRBJ1-3
TGCAGTGCCCCGCGGGGAAACACCATATATTTT
CSAPRGNTIYF
>TRBV4-3|15|.|.|TRBJ1-2
TGCGCCAGCAGCCAAGATTCGGGGGGGGCGTATGGCTACACCTTC
CASSQDSGGAYGYTF
>TRBV5-1|15|.|TRBD2|TRBJ2-1
TGCGCCAGCAGCTTGGGGGGGACTAGCGGGAGTCAGCAGTTCTTC
CASSLGGTSGSQQFF
>TRBV6-5|13|.|.|TRBJ2-7
TGTGCAAGTTCCCCCCGCGTAACCTACGAGCAGTACTTC
CASSPRVTYEQYF
>TRBV6-5|13|.|.|TRBJ2-7
TGTGCCAGCAGTTACGGGGGCGGAAAAGAACCTGACTTC
CASSYGGGKEPDF
>TRBV5-1|18|.|TRBD2|TRBJ2-4
TGCGCCAGCAGCTTGGGGACTAGCGAGTCATTAGCCAAAAACATTCAGTACTTC
CASSLGTSESLAKNIQYF
>TRBV28|15|.|TRBD1|TRBJ2-5
TGTGCCAGCAGTTTAACCCCGGACAGGGCCGGGACCCAGTACTTC
CASSLTPDRAGTQYF
>TRBV7-2|15|.|TRBD1|TRBJ2-7
TGTGCCAGCAGCCACCGGACAGGGGGGGGGTACGAGCAGTACTTC
CASSHRTGGGYEQYF
>TRBV9|15|.|TRBD2|TRBJ2-2
TGTGCCAGCAGCCCGCGGGAGGGCGCCACCGGGGAGCTGTTTTTT
CASSPREGATGELFF
>TRBV6-5|12|.|.|TRBJ1-2
TGTGCCAGCGTACACGGCGGGGGCGGCTACACCTTC
CASVHGGGGYTF
>TRBV10-3|16|.|TRBD1|TRBJ1-5
TGTGCCATCAGTGAGTCGACAGGGGCCTTGGGGCAGCCCCAGCATTTT
CAISESTGALGQPQHF
>TRBV14|19|.|.|TRBJ2-7
TGTGCCAGCAGCCAAGGGGTGGGGGACCCACGCTCGCGGGGCTACGAGCAGTACTTC
CASSQGVGDPRSRGYEQYF
>TRBV7-3|15|few|TRBD2|TRBJ2-1
TGTGCCAGCAGCATACGACTAGCGGGCCACAATGAGCAGTTCTTC
CASSIRLAGHNEQFF
>TRBV5-4|16|.|.|TRBJ1-2
TGTGCCAGCCACTTGCAGGGGCCCCCCCCGAACTATGGCTACACCTTC
CASHLQGPPPNYGYTF
>TRBV7-2|14|.|.|TRBJ2-2
TGTGCCAGCAGCCTCCCAGGACAGCCCGGGGAGCTGTTTTTT
CASSLPGQPGELFF
>TRBV5-6|14|.|TRBD1|TRBJ1-1
TGTGCCAGCAGCTCGAGGGACAGCGGCACTGAAGCTTTCTTT
CASSSRDSGTEAFF
>TRBV5-4|15|once|TRBD2|TRBJ2-7
TGTGCCAGCAGCCCCCCGGCGGGAGGCCCCTACGAGCAGTACTTC
CASSPPAGGPYEQYF
>TRBV18|14|.|.|TRBJ1-1
TGTGCCAGCTTCCCGTCGGGGGGGGACACTGAAGCTTTCTTT
CASFPSGGDTEAFF
>TRBV9|12|.|.|TRBJ2-7
TGTGCCAGCAGCCCCGGGGGGCACGAGCAGTACTTC
CASSPGGHEQYF
>TRBV6-5|15|.|TRBD2|TRBJ2-2
TGTGCCAGCGCATGGGGCGGGAGTTTTGCCGGGGAGCTGTTTTTT
CASAWGGSFAGELFF
>TRBV14|15|.|.|TRBJ1-2
TGTGCCAGCAGCCAAGACGTCCGTGCGTACTATGGCTACACCTTC
CASSQDVRAYYGYTF
>TRBV7-9|13|.|TRBD2|TRBJ2-5
TGTGCCAGCAGCTTCGCGGGAGAAGAGACCCAGTACTTC
CASSFAGEETQYF
>TRBV9|14|.|TRBD1|TRBJ2-3
TGTGCCAGCAGCCCAGGGGGCGGCACAGATACGCAGTATTTT
CASSPGGGTDTQYF
>TRBV9|13|.|.|TRBJ2-3
TGTGCCAGCAGGGGGGCGGATACAGATACGCAGTATTTT
CASRGADTDTQYF
>TRBV27|16|.|TRBD2|TRBJ2-5
TGTGCCAGCAGTCCTACTAGCGGGAGCCCCCAAGAGACCCAGTACTTC
CASSPTSGSPQETQYF
>TRBV9|15|.|TRBD2|TRBJ2-3
TGTGCCAGCAGCGTTAGCGGGGGGAGCACAGATACGCAGTATTTT
CASSVSGGSTDTQYF
>TRBV29-1|12|.|.|TRBJ2-7
TGCAGCGTCGCCCCGGGGGCCTACGAGCAGTACTTC
CSVAPGAYEQYF
>TRBV19|14|.|.|TRBJ1-6
TGTGCCAGTAGTCCCCAGGCGGGCAATTCACCCCTCCACTTT
CASSPQAGNSPLHF
>TRBV7-2|13|.|.|TRBJ1-5
TGTGCCAGCAGCCCCCACACGAATCAGCCCCAGCATTTT
CASSPHTNQPQHF
>TRBV2|17|.|TRBD2|TRBJ2-2
TGTGCCAGCAGTCCTAGCGGGAGGGCCGGGAACACCGGGGAGCTGTTTTTT
CASSPSGRAGNTGELFF
>TRBV19|15|once|.|TRBJ1-5
TGTGCCAGTAGTATCGAGGGCGGGCAAAATCAGCCCCAGCATTTT
CASSIEGGQNQPQHF
>TRBV7-2|14|.|TRBD2|TRBJ2-3
TGTGCCAGCAGCCCAACTAGCGGGAGAGATACGCAGTATTTT
CASSPTSGRDTQYF
>TRBV3-1/TRBV3-2|15|.|TRBD1|TRBJ2-1
TGTGCCAGCAGCCAGGGGACAGGATCCTACAATGAGCAGTTCTTC
CASSQGTGSYNEQFF
>TRBV10-1|19|.|TRBD2|TRBJ2-1
TGCGCCAGCAGGAGTGGTGTGTTTGGCGGGAGGGGGGCTTACAATGAGCAGTTCTTC
CASRSGVFGGRGAYNEQFF
>TRBV30|15|.|TRBD2|TRBJ2-3
TGTGCCTGGAGCGGGCGGGAGGCCAGCACAGATACGCAGTATTTT
CAWSGREASTDTQYF
>TRBV7-9|17|.|TRBD2|TRBJ2-2
TGTGCCAGCAGCCCGGTAGCGGGAGGGCCGGGCACCGGGGAGCTGTTTTTT
CASSPVAGGPGTGELFF
>TRBV5-5|17|.|.|TRBJ2-2
TGTGCCAGCAGCCCCCCTGTGGGGGGGCCGAACACCGGGGAGCTGTTTTTT
CASSPPVGGPNTGELFF
>TRBV9|15|.|.|TRBJ2-1
TGTGCCAGCAGCGTAGGTCGCCAGGTATACAATGAGCAGTTCTTC
CASSVGRQVYNEQFF
>TRBV13|16|.|TRBD2|TRBJ2-3
TGTGCCAGCAGCTTGGGGACTAGCGGGAGCACAGATACGCAGTATTTT
CASSLGTSGSTDTQYF
>TRBV9|15|once|TRBD2|TRBJ2-3
TGTGCCAGCAGCGGCAGCGGGAGGGGGGCAGATACGCAGTATTTT
CASSGSGRGADTQYF
>TRBV6-5|12|.|.|TRBJ1-2
TGTGCCAGCAGTTACGGCGGGGGCGGGGACACCTTC
CASSYGGGGDTF
>TRBV5-4|17|.|TRBD2|TRBJ2-3
TGTGCCAGCAGCTTGGGGGGGTCGGGGACTAGCGTCGATACGCAGTATTTT
CASSLGGSGTSVDTQYF